This T cell receptor (beta chain) derives from a study of CD8 T cells in Susac syndrome. Germline lookup yields CDR1 SGHRS and CDR2 YFSETQ. Trimming pared 5 bases from V and 6 bases from J, leaving 18 bases between. CDR3 length: 15 residues. Sequencing of TCR beta, carried out with a high-throughput approach, was applied to CD8+ and CD4+ T cells from the blood. TEMRA cells were FACS-enriched, with CD8+ and CD4+ T cells isolated negatively. RNA, at about 0.45 to 1 ug, was reverse transcribed with random hexamers. TCRdb re-derived calls from the immunoSEQ multiplex PCR reads in MiXCR, one entry per CDR3 protein. This sample has about 430,000 distinct CDR3 sequences, with about 85% found just once.

This sequence originates from a human donor with multiple sclerosis. The chain combines TRBV5-1 with TRBJ2-1; D tentatively reads TRBD1 or TRBD2 (6 bases each). The sample consisted of CD8+ T cells from PBMCs. The CDR3 DNA follows: TGCGCCAGCAGTCCATTGGGGGGACATGGCAATGAGCAGTTCTTC. Residues: CASSPLGGHGNEQFF.